Described below is a single T cell receptor beta chain sequence and its context. The antigen is undetermined. This sample stems from a study of PD-1 blockade in classical Hodgkin lymphoma. Study-level background: Patients were infused with nivolumab 3 mg/kg every 2 weeks. Study-wide points: Reported findings placed baseline TCR diversity lower in newly diagnosed patients (compared with healthy donors). There was a significant rise in CD4+ TCR diversity by C4D1, with no such rise for CD8+. Lower baseline TCR diversity marked trial partial responders and progressors.

Looked up from germline, CDR1 is SGHTA and CDR2 is FQGTGA. The CDR3 length is 16 residues. Unmatched junction bases numbered 4, after V lost 2 bases and J lost 1 base. Time point indicated: cycle 4 day 1 (C4D1), after six to seven weeks of nivolumab. Following autologous stem cell transplantation, relapse occurred in every patient, and exposure to brentuximab vedotin varied. Profiling relied on immunoSEQ multiplex PCR, and the TCRdb table lists in-frame clones only, not all of them. The sample consists of around 9,000 clones, about 83% of them appearing once. This TCR was recovered from a human donor with classical Hodgkin lymphoma. The chain joins TRBV7-3 to TRBJ2-2, with 7 bases matching TRBD2. The sequencing here drew on peripheral blood mononuclear cells (PBMCs), taken before the fourth cycle of nivolumab. The CDR3 region has the DNA TGTGCCAGCAGCTTAGCGTCTAGCGGGAACACCGGGGAGCTGTTTTTT. Translated: CASSLASSGNTGELFF.